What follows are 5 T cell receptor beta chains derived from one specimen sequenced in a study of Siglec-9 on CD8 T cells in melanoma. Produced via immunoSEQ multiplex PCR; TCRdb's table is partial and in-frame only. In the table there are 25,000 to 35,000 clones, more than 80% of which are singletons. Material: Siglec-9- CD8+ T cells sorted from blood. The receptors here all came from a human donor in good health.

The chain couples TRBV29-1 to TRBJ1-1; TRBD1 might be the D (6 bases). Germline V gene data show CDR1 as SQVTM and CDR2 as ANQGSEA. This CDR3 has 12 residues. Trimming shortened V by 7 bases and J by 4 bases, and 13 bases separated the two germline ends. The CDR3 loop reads CSAIGGSTEAFF. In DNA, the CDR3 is TGCAGCGCCATAGGGGGGAGCACTGAAGCTTTCTTT.

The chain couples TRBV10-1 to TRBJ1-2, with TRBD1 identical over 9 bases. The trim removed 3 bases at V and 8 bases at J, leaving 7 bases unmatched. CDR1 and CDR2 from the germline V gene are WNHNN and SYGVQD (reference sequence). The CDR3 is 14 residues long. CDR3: CASSESTGGQGYTF. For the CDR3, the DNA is TGCGCCAGCAGTGAAAGTACAGGGGGCCAAGGCTACACCTTC.

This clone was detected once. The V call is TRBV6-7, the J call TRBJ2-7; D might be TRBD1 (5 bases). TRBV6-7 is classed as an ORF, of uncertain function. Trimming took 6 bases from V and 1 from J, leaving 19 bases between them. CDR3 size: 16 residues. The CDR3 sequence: CASRPKFDSDSYEQYV. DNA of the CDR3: TGTGCCAGCAGACCCAAGTTTGACAGCGATTCCTACGAGCAGTACGTC.

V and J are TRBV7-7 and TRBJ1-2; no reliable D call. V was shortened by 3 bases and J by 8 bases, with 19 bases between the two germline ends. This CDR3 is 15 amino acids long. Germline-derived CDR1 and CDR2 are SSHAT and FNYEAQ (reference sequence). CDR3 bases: TGTGCCAGCAGCTTCTTCCAGTTAATCTCAGAGGGCTACACCTTC. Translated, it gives CASSFFQLISEGYTF.

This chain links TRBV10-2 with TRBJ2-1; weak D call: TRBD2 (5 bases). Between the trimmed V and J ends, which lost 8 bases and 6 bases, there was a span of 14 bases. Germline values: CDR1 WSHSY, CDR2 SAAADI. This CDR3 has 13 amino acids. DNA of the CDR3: TGCGCCAGCTCGAGGGTCCTTTCCAATGAGCAGTTCTTC. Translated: CASSRVLSNEQFF.